Listed below are T cell receptor beta chains from one sample, sequenced in a study of blood T cell repertoires in COVID-19. Generated by immunoSEQ multiplex PCR, the TCRdb table keeps only in-frame clones and is missing some. The sample has 90,000 to 150,000 clones, roughly 87% seen once. The sequencing input was peripheral blood. Receptors originate from a man aged 80 or over with acute or convalescent COVID-19. Both conserved end residues are part of each CDR3. D genes are given only for firm matches. A clone size is listed for some rows: how often the clone was seen (once, few, many), or a class if it is expanded.

clone size	V gene	J gene	D gene	CDR3 DNA	CDR3 protein
NA	TRBV2	TRBJ2-1	NA	TGTGCCAGCGTCTGGGTAGCGGATACCTACAATGAGCAGTTCTTC	CASVWVADTYNEQFF
few	TRBV7-8	TRBJ1-2	NA	TGTGCCAGCAGCCCCCACCGGGTCCCCGTAGGAGGACTCTATGGCTACACCTTC	CASSPHRVPVGGLYGYTF
NA	TRBV5-4	TRBJ1-1	TRBD1	TGTGCCAGCAGCTCTCGATCGACAGGGGGCCCTGAAGCTTTCTTT	CASSSRSTGGPEAFF
NA	TRBV28	TRBJ2-2	NA	TGTGCCAGCAGTTCAATTGGAGGGAGCACCGGGGAGCTGTTTTTT	CASSSIGGSTGELFF
NA	TRBV5-1	TRBJ2-7	TRBD2	TGCGCCAGCAGCTTGGGCTCTAGCGGGGCATCCTACGAGCAGTACTTC	CASSLGSSGASYEQYF
few	TRBV21-1	TRBJ1-2	NA	TGTGCCCCGAGCTATGGCTACACCTTC	CAPSYGYTF
NA	TRBV3-1/TRBV3-2	TRBJ1-6	NA	TGTGCCAGCAGCCGGCAACCGGGGGGGCCAGTAGCTGGTTCACCCCTCCACTTT	CASSRQPGGPVAGSPLHF
NA	TRBV23-1	TRBJ2-1	NA	TGCGCCAGCAGTCAAAGTGGTTCGGAGGATGAGCAGTTCTTC	CASSQSGSEDEQFF
NA	TRBV5-1	TRBJ2-3	TRBD2	TGCGCCAGCAGCGGCATAGCGGGGTCCGCAGATACGCAGTATTTT	CASSGIAGSADTQYF
NA	TRBV3-1/TRBV3-2	TRBJ2-3	NA	TGTGCCAGCAGCCAAAGCGGAGTCACAGATACGCAGTATTTT	CASSQSGVTDTQYF
NA	TRBV3-1/TRBV3-2	TRBJ2-2	TRBD1	TGTGCCAGCAGCCAAGAAGGCCGGGGACAGGGGATCGGGGAGCTGTTTTTT	CASSQEGRGQGIGELFF
NA	TRBV9	TRBJ2-3	TRBD2	TGTGCCAGCAGCCCCAGACTAGCGGGGGGGAGAACAGATACGCAGTATTTT	CASSPRLAGGRTDTQYF
few	TRBV10-2	TRBJ1-3	TRBD1	TGCGCCAGCACTAGGGACAGGGATTTTTCTGGAAACACCATATATTTT	CASTRDRDFSGNTIYF
NA	TRBV10-3	TRBJ1-5	TRBD1	TGTGCCATCAGTCAGGGACAGGGAGATCAGCCCCAGCATTTT	CAISQGQGDQPQHF
NA	TRBV7-3	TRBJ1-1	NA	TGTGCCAGCAGCTTAGTGGGGGCCTCTAACACTGAAGCTTTCTTT	CASSLVGASNTEAFF
few	TRBV6-1	TRBJ1-6	NA	TGTGCCAGCAGTGAATTGGGTCAGGGGAAATCACCCCTCCACTTT	CASSELGQGKSPLHF
NA	TRBV12-5	TRBJ2-5	TRBD2	TGTGCTAGTGGTTTGGAGCGGGGCGTACAAGAGACCCAGTACTTC	CASGLERGVQETQYF
many	TRBV12-3/TRBV12-4	TRBJ2-7	TRBD2	TGTGCCAGCAGTCGCGGGGGCTACGAGCAGTACTTC	CASSRGGYEQYF
NA	TRBV19	TRBJ2-3	TRBD2	TGTGCCAGTAGCTCAAGCGGGGGGACCACAGATACGCAGTATTTT	CASSSSGGTTDTQYF
NA	TRBV6-2/TRBV6-3	TRBJ2-7	TRBD1	TGTGCCAGCAGGCCTCCGGGACAGAACTACGAGCAGTACTTC	CASRPPGQNYEQYF
NA	TRBV7-2	TRBJ2-6	NA	TGTGCCAGCAGCTCAGGGACTCCTGGGGCCAACGTCCTGACTTTC	CASSSGTPGANVLTF
NA	TRBV7-6	TRBJ2-5	TRBD2	TGTGCCAGCAGCCAGATGACGGGGGGGCAAGAGACCCAGTACTTC	CASSQMTGGQETQYF
NA	TRBV2	TRBJ1-4	NA	TGTGCCAGCACTTCTCGAGGGTGGGTTAGTGAAAAACTGTTTTTT	CASTSRGWVSEKLFF
NA	TRBV18	TRBJ1-5	NA	TGTGCCAGCTCACCATTCGGAGGCGATAGCAATCAGCCCCAGCATTTT	CASSPFGGDSNQPQHF
NA	TRBV5-1	TRBJ1-6	NA	TGCGCCAGCAGAACGGTTAGCTCCTATAATTCACCCCTCCACTTT	CASRTVSSYNSPLHF
NA	TRBV4-1	TRBJ2-1	TRBD2	TGCGCCAGCAGCCACCCGGGACTAGCGCCCAATGAGCAGTTCTTC	CASSHPGLAPNEQFF
NA	TRBV24-1	TRBJ1-4	TRBD1	TGTGCCACCAGTGATTTGAGACAGGGGGCCGAAAAACTGTTTTTT	CATSDLRQGAEKLFF
few	TRBV10-3	TRBJ1-1	NA	TGTGCCATCAGGACTCAGGGAACTGAAGCTTTCTTT	CAIRTQGTEAFF
few	TRBV5-1	TRBJ1-1	NA	TGCGCCAGCGTCCGTGGGGGCCAGGACACTGAAGCTTTCTTT	CASVRGGQDTEAFF